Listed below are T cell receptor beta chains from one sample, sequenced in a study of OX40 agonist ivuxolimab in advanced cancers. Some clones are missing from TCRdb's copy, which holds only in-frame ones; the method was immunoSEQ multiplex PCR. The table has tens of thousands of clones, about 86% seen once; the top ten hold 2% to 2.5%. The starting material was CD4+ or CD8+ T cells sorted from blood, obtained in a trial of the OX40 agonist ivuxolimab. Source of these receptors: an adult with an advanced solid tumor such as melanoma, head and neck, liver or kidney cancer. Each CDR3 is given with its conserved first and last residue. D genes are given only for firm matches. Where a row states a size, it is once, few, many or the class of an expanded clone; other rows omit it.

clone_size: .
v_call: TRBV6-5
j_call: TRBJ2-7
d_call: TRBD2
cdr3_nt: TGTGCCAGCAGTTACTCGTGGGGGGAGGGGTACGAGCAGTACTTC
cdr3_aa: CASSYSWGEGYEQYF

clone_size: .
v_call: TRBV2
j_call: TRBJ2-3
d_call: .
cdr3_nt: TGTGCCAGCAGGGAGGGAAGGGGAGATACGCAGTATTTT
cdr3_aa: CASREGRGDTQYF

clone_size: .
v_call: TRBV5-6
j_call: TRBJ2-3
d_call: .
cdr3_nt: TGTGCCAGCAGTCGTGTTAGCGTCCCAGATACGCAGTATTTT
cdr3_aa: CASSRVSVPDTQYF

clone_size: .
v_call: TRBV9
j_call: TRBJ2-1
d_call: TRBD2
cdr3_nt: TGTGCCAGCAGCGTCGCTAGCGGCAAAAACAATGAGCAGTTCTTC
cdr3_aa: CASSVASGKNNEQFF

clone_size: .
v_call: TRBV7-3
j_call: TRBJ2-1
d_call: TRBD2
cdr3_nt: TGTGCCAGCAGCACCGGGCTAGCGGGTTCCAATGAGCAGTTCTTC
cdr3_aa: CASSTGLAGSNEQFF

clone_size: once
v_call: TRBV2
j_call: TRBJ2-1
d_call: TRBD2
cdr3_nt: TGTGCCAGCACCGAGCTGGCGGGGGGCTACAATGAGCAGTTCTTC
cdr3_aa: CASTELAGGYNEQFF

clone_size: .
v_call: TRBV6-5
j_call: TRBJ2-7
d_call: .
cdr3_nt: TGTGCCAGCAGTGCAGGGAGGTTGAGCGAGCAGTACTTC
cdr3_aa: CASSAGRLSEQYF

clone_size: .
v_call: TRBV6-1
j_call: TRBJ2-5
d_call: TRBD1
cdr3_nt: TGTGCCAGCAGTGAGCCGGGACAGGGTTACCAGCAGTACTTC
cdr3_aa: CASSEPGQGYQQYF

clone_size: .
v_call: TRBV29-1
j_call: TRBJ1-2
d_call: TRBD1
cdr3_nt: TGCAGCGACCAAAGGACAGGGACTAACTATGGCTACACCTTC
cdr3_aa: CSDQRTGTNYGYTF

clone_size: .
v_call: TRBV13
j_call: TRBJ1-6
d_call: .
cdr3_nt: TGTGCCAGCAGCCTGACATTGGGCGGGGATTCACCCCTCCACTTT
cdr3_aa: CASSLTLGGDSPLHF

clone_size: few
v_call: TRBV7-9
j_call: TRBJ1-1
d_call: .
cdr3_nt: TGTGCCAGCAGCTCTGGGGTTCGGCAAGCTTTCTTT
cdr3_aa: CASSSGVRQAFF

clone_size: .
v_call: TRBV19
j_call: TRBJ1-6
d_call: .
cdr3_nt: TGTGCCAGCCGCCTCCGCCGGGATAATTCACCCCTCCACTTT
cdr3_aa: CASRLRRDNSPLHF

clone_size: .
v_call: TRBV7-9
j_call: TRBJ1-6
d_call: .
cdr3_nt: TGTGCCAGCAGCTTATTGGGGCCCGACGGTAACCTCCACTTT
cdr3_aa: CASSLLGPDGNLHF

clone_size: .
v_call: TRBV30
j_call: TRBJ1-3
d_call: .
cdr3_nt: TGTGCCTGGAGACCGGGGGGCGAGGGGGACACCATATATTTT
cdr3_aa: CAWRPGGEGDTIYF

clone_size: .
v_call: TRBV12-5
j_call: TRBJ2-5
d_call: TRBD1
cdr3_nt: TGTGCTAGTGGTTTGGGAGGGACAGGGGGTCGTCAAGAGACCCAGTACTTC
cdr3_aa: CASGLGGTGGRQETQYF

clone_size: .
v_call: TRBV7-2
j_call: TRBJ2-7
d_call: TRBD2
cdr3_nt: TGTGCCAGCAGCTCTACGACTAGCGGGGGCTCCTACGAGCAGTACTTC
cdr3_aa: CASSSTTSGGSYEQYF

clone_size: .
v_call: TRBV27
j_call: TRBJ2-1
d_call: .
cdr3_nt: TGTGCCAGCAGGACTATCTACAATGAGCAGTTCTTC
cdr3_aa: CASRTIYNEQFF

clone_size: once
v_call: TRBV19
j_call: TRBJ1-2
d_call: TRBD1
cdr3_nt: TGTGCCAGTACCCCGGGACAGGTATATGGCTACACCTTC
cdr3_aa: CASTPGQVYGYTF

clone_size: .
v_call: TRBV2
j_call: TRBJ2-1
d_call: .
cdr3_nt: TGTGCCAGCAGTCCCACTAGGGGGGGCCTAAATGAGCAGTTCTTC
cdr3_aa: CASSPTRGGLNEQFF

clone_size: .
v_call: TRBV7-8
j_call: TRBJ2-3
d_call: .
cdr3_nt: TGTGCCAGCCGGGGAGGTGTGGGCACAGATACGCAGTATTTT
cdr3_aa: CASRGGVGTDTQYF

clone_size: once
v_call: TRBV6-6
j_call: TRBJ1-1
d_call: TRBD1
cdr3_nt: TGTGCCAGCAGCAAACAGGGGGAAGCTTTCTTT
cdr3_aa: CASSKQGEAFF

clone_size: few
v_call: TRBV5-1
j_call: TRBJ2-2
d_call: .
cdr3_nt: TGCGCCAGCAGCTTGGCAGGGGTGGACACCGGGGAGCTGTTTTTT
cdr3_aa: CASSLAGVDTGELFF

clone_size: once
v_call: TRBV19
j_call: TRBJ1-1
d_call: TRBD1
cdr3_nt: TGTGCCAGTACCTCGCCCGCACAGGGGGCGAACACTGAAGCTTTCTTT
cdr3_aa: CASTSPAQGANTEAFF

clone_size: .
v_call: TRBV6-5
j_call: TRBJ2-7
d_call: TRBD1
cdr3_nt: TGTGCCAGCAGTTACGGGGGGACAGGAAGGTCCTACGAGCAGTACTTC
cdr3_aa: CASSYGGTGRSYEQYF

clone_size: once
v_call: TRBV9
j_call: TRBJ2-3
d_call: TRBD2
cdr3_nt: TGTGCCAGCAGCGCCGTCCTGAGCGGGGGAGCAGATACGCAGTATTTT
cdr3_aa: CASSAVLSGGADTQYF

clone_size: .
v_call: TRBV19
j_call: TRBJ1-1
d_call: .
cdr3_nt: TGTGCCAGTGGATTACCCCACCAGAACACTGAAGCTTTCTTT
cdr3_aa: CASGLPHQNTEAFF

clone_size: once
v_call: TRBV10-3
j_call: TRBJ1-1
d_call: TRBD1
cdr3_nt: TGTGCCATCAGCCTTGGACAGGGGGGGACTGAAGCTTTCTTT
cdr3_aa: CAISLGQGGTEAFF

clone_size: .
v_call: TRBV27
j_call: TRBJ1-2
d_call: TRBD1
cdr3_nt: TGTGCCAGCAGTTCCGCAGGGGGACGAAGCTATGGCTACACCTTC
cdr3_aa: CASSSAGGRSYGYTF

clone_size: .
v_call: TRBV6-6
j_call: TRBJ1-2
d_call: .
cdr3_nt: TGTGCCAGCAGTTACGGGGGACGTAGGAATGGCTACACCTTC
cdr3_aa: CASSYGGRRNGYTF

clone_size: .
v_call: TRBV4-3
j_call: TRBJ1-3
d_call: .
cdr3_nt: TGCGCCAGCAGCCAAGATCAGGGTAACACCATATATTTT
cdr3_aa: CASSQDQGNTIYF

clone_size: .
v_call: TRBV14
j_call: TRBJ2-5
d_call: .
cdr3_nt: TGTGCCAGCAGCCACAAGGACTCGGAGACCCAGTACTTC
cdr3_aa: CASSHKDSETQYF

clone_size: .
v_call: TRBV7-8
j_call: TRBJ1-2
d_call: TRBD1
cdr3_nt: TGTGCCAGCAGCTCGCCCGGGACAGGGGGCAACTATGGCTACACCTTC
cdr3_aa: CASSSPGTGGNYGYTF

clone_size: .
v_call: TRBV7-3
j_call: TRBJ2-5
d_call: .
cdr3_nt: TGTGCCAGCAGCCGTTCAGAACAAGAGACCCAGTACTTC
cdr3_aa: CASSRSEQETQYF

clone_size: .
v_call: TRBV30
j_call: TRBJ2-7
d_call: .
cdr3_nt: TGTGCCTGGAGTGAAGGCAACGAGCAGTACTTC
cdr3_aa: CAWSEGNEQYF

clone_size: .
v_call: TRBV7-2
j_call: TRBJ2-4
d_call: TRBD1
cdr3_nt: TGTGCCAGCAGCTTAGTTGGACAGGGGGTTGACATAGCCAAAAACATTCAGTACTTC
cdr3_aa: CASSLVGQGVDIAKNIQYF

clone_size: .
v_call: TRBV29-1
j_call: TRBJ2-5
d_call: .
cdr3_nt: TGCAGCGTTGGTAGCCGCCAAGAGACCCAGTACTTC
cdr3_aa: CSVGSRQETQYF

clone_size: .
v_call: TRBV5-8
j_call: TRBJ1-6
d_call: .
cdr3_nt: TGTGCCAGCAGCTTGGGACAGGAATATAATTCACCCCTCCACTTT
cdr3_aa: CASSLGQEYNSPLHF

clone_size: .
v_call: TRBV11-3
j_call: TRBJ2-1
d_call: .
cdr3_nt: TGTGCCAGCAGCTTAGACCCTGTCGGCCGAAGGGGGAATGAGCAGTTCTTC
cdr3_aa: CASSLDPVGRRGNEQFF

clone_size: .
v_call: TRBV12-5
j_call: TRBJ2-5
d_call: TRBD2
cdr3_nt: TGTGCTAGTGGTTTGGGGACTAGAAGTCAAGAGACCCAGTACTTC
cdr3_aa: CASGLGTRSQETQYF

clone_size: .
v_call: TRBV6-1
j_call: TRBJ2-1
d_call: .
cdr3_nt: TGTGCCAGCACCCGGGGGCGGGGACCCTACAATGAGCAGTTCTTC
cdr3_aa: CASTRGRGPYNEQFF

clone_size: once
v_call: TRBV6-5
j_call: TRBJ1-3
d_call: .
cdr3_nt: TGTGCCAGCAGTTCGATTGGTGGCTCTGGAAACACCATATATTTT
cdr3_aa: CASSSIGGSGNTIYF

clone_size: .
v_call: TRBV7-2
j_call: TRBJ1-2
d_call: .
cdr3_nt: TGTGCCAGCAGCTTCGGAGGACGGAACCACTATGGCTACACCTTC
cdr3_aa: CASSFGGRNHYGYTF

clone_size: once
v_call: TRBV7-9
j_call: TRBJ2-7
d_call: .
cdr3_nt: TGTGCCAGCAGCCAAGTCCGTAAGACGCACCAGTCCTACGAGCAGTACTTC
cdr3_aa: CASSQVRKTHQSYEQYF

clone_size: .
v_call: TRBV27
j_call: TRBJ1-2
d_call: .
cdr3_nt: TGTGCCAGCAGTACAGGGTTCTCGTCGGGGGGCTACACCTTC
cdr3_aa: CASSTGFSSGGYTF